The 2 T cell receptor beta chains listed next were all sequenced from one sample in a study of T-cell reconstitution after alpha-beta-depleted transplantation in children. Using unique molecular identifiers, the investigators prepared the TCRbeta library. TCRdb called the PCR reads again in MiXCR, with one record for every CDR3 protein. The sample lists roughly 30,000 distinct CDR3 sequences, around 7% occurring once. Their antigen targets remain unknown. Study-wide points: Reportedly, roughly two months post-transplant, alpha-beta T cells arose from several hundred expanded graft clones.

This specimen was peripheral blood, taken 60 days after TCRalphabeta/CD19-depleted stem cell transplant. The receptors come from a child under two years old who had a stem cell transplant for acute myeloid leukemia, so the T cells may come from the graft donor.

In its sample, this clonotype was seen many times. This chain connects TRBV4-2 to TRBJ2-5; perhaps TRBD2 as D (5 bases). The CDR3 length is 14 residues. Trimming left V 2 bases short and J 2 bases short, with 9 bases between. Germline assignment: CDR1 LGHNA and CDR2 YNFKEQ. CDR3 amino acids: CASSQTGKQETQYF. In DNA form, the CDR3 reads TGTGCCAGCAGCCAAACGGGGAAACAAGAGACCCAGTACTTC.

This clonotype was counted only a few times. The V and J genes are TRBV20-1 and TRBJ1-1; no reliable D call. The CDR3 sequence is 13 residues long. V lost 6 bases and J lost 1, with 12 bases in between. In germline, CDR1 is DFQATT, CDR2 SNEGSKA (reference sequence). The CDR3, as DNA: TGCAGTGCCCCCCTTCACCCGAACACTGAAGCTTTCTTT. Its translation: CSAPLHPNTEAFF.